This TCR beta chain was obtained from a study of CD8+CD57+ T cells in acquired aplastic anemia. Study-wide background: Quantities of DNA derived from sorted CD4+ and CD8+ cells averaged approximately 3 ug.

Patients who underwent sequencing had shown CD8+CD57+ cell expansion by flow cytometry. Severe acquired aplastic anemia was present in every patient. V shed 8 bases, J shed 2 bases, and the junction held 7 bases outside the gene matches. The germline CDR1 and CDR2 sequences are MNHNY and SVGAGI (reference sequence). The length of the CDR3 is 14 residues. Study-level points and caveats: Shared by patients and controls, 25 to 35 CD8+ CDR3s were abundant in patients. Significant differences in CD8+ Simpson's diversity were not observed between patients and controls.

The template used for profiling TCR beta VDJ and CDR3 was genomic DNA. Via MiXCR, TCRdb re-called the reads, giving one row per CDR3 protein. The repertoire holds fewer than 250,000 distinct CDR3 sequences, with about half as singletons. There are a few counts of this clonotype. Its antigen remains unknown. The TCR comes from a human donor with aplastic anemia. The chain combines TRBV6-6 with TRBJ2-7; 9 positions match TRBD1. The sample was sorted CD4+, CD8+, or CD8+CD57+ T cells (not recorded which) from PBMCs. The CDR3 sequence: CASLRDRATYEQYF. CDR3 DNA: TGTGCCAGCCTCCGGGACAGGGCGACCTACGAGCAGTACTTC.